This passage covers 29 T cell receptor beta chains from one sample sequenced in a study of metastatic and nonmetastatic thyroid tumors (dated by TCRdb to the early 2020s). The receptor library was made with PCR. The instrument was an Illumina HiSeq 4000. Using fastp trimming at Q25 and MiXCR clonotype assembly, TCRdb reanalyzed the public sequencing data and kept in-frame beta chains. The sample includes about 21,000 clones, with 25% to 30% observed a single time. Under 25% of the sample is held by the ten biggest clonotypes. No treatment had been received by any patient before thyroid surgery. Sequenced: blood. These receptors all come from a female donor with papillary thyroid cancer or a benign thyroid nodule (not recorded which). Some clones in this sample may be carry-over from other donors' samples.

This clone has just one count. Mismatch with germline at one junction end may stem from a read error. The V and J genes are TRBV4-1 and TRBJ2-7; D call uncertain. Germline lookup yields CDR1 MGHRA and CDR2 YSYEKL. The CDR3 runs 14 residues. The CDR3 nucleotides read TGCGCCAGCAGCGGAATACCGCGGTCCTACGATCAGTACTTC. Translating gives CASSGIPRSYDQYF.

This clone was found once. The germline gene is not matched at one end of the junction; a read error may be the cause. The chain combines TRBV5-1 with TRBJ1-2; 7 bases align to TRBD1. CDR1 is SGHRS and CDR2 is YFSETQ in the germline V gene. The CDR3 spans 15 residues. The DNA for the CDR3 is TGCGCCAGCAGCTCCTACAGGGGTAACGGCTATGCCTACACCTTC. Translating it yields CASSSYRGNGYAYTF. Supplemented by reference TRBV5-1 and TRBJ1-2, the full variable domain reads KAGVTQTPRYLIKTRGQQVTLSCSPISGHRSVSWYQQTPGQGLQFLFEYFSETQRNKGNFPGRFSGRQFSNSRSEMNVSTLELGDSALYLCASSSYRGNGYAYTFGSGTRLTVV.

The chain uses TRBV15 and TRBJ1-2, with TRBD1 as a possible D gene (5 bases). CDR3 length: 14 residues. V was cut by 5 bases and J by 2 bases, with 12 bases left in between. Per germline, CDR1 LNHNV and CDR2 YYDKDF (reference sequence). This CDR3 is CATSGGDRNYGYTF. The CDR3, as DNA: TGTGCCACCAGCGGAGGGGATCGCAACTATGGCTACACCTTC.

This clone is medium-sized. The genes are TRBV7-6 and TRBJ2-7, with 11 nucleotides matching TRBD1. The CDR3 totals 16 residues. Trimming cost V 5 bases and J 2 bases; bases outside gene matches: 8. Germline loops: CDR1 SGHVS, CDR2 FNYEAQ. The CDR3 DNA sequence: TGTGCCAGCAGCCTCGCCGCGGGACAGGGGGCCTACGAGCAGTACTTC. This gives the protein CASSLAAGQGAYEQYF.

In this sample, this clone is medium-sized (0.01 to 0.1%). The rearrangement uses TRBV24-1 and TRBJ1-1, with D perhaps matching TRBD1 (6 bases). V was clipped by 4 bases and J by 0 bases, with 20 bases between them. The CDR3 loop spans 18 amino acids. Germline V lookup: CDR1 KGHDR, CDR2 SFDVKD. The CDR3 DNA sequence: TGTGCCACCAGTGACCCGGACAGAGATCGTTACATGAACACTGAAGCTTTCTTT. It encodes CATSDPDRDRYMNTEAFF.

This clone was counted ten times or more. Being one base from a much bigger clone, this may be a read error. V gene TRBV7-3 combines with J gene TRBJ2-2; TRBD2 might be the D (7 bases). The CDR3 loop spans 16 amino acids. The germline gives CDR1 SGHTA, CDR2 FQGTGA. V was clipped by 2 bases and J by 3 bases, with 13 bases between them. As DNA, the CDR3 is TGTGCCAGCAGCTTACGGGGGGCCGCGGACACCGGGGAGCTGTTTTTT. It translates to CASSLRGAADTGELFF. Filled out from reference TRBV7-3 and TRBJ2-2, the complete variable domain reads GAGVSQTPSNKVTEKGKYVELRCDPISGHTALYWYRQSLGQGPEFLIYFQGTGAADDSGLPNDRFFAVRPEGSVSTLKIQRTERGDSAVYLCASSLRGAADTGELFFGEGSRLTVL.

This clone has at least ten counts. The rearrangement links TRBV20-1 to TRBJ2-2; TRBD2 aligns across 7 bases. V shed 3 bases and J 5 bases; nucleotides not matched to a gene: 9. The CDR3 sequence is 15 residues long. Germline CDR1 and CDR2: DFQATT and SNEGSKA (reference sequence). CDR3 DNA: TGCAGTGCTAGCATAACTCTAGCGGCGACCGGGGAGCTGTTTTTT. Translation gives CSASITLAATGELFF.

This rearrangement joins TRBV5-1 to TRBJ2-7; 9 bases fit TRBD2. The CDR3 length is 15 residues. The germline CDR1 and CDR2 sequences are SGHRS and YFSETQ. V lost 4 bases and J lost 7; bases outside the gene matches: 12. In DNA form, the CDR3 reads TGCGCCAGCAGCCCGGTGGGACTAGCCGGGGGGGAGCAGTACTTC. Translation gives CASSPVGLAGGEQYF.

This clone was counted at least ten times. The chain is built from TRBV29-1 and TRBJ1-2, with 9 bases matching TRBD1. Germline lookup yields CDR1 SQVTM and CDR2 ANQGSEA. The CDR3 loop spans 12 amino acids. The ends lost 6 bases at V and 8 bases at J; junction bases unmatched: 7. The chain's CDR3 is CSVEGQGGGYTF. CDR3 nucleotide sequence: TGCAGCGTGGAGGGACAGGGAGGCGGCTACACCTTC.

Points on this clone: As the CDR3 is not closed by the conserved phenylalanine or tryptophan, this likely results from a read error. This sequence joins TRBV6-2 or TRBV6-3 and TRBJ2-3, with 8 bases matching TRBD2. With 7 bases clipped from V and 7 bases from J, the junction kept 10 bases outside the gene matches. Germline V gene data show CDR1 as MNHEY and CDR2 as SVGEGT. This CDR3 has 14 residues. The CDR3 bases are TGTGCCAGCAATGGGGCGGGAGGTGCATATACGCAGTATTTG. Amino acids: CASNGAGGAYTQYL.

This clone was seen many times. The gene calls are TRBV7-2 and TRBJ2-7; 11 nucleotides line up with TRBD1. The CDR3 runs to 17 residues. Germline CDR1 SGHTA, CDR2 FQGNSA. The trim removed 4 bases at V and 6 bases at J, leaving 14 bases unmatched. The DNA of the CDR3 is TGTGCCAGCAGCTCGAATTTGTCGGGACAGGGGGAACGCGAGCAGTACTTC. It yields the protein CASSSNLSGQGEREQYF.

Remarks on this clone: A junction boundary mismatches the germline segment, possibly from a read error. The V and J genes are TRBV20-1 and TRBJ1-1, with 8 nucleotides matching TRBD1. Germline CDR1 reads DFQATT; CDR2 reads SNEGSKA (reference sequence). The CDR3 loop spans 13 amino acids. The CDR3 loop reads CSAARQGNSESFF. CDR3 coding DNA: TGCAGTGCTGCCAGACAGGGGAACAGTGAATCTTTCTTT.

This clone is medium-sized. The chain couples TRBV4-1 to TRBJ1-5; 7 positions agree with TRBD1. Trimming removed 2 bases from V and 4 bases from J; junction bases left unmatched: 8. Germline CDR1 and CDR2: MGHRA and YSYEKL. The length of the CDR3 is 16 residues. The CDR3 DNA is TGCGCCAGCAGCCAAACCCCGACAGGGAGTAATCAGCCCCAGCATTTT. It encodes CASSQTPTGSNQPQHF.

This clone was counted ten times or more. V is TRBV5-4 and J is TRBJ2-1; D tentatively reads TRBD1 or TRBD2 (5 bases each). CDR1 is SGHNT, CDR2 YYREEE, per germline (reference sequence). The CDR3 runs to 15 residues. V was trimmed by 0 bases and J by 2 bases, leaving 9 bases between them. Written as DNA, the CDR3 is TGTGCCAGCAGCTTGGTTGGGGGTGCCTACAATGAGCAGTTCTTC. Residues: CASSLVGGAYNEQFF.

This clone has at least ten counts. The CDR3 region is CASKQLLGEKLFF. CDR3 DNA sequence: TGTGCCAGTAAGCAACTCCTTGGTGAAAAACTGTTTTTT. This sequence joins TRBV19 and TRBJ1-4; D gene ambiguous. Looked up from germline, CDR1 is LNHDA and CDR2 is SQIVND (reference sequence). This CDR3 spans 13 amino acids. Trimming removed 7 bases from V and 7 bases from J, with 13 bases in between.

This clone was seen repeatedly, ten times or more. This chain links TRBV20-1 with TRBJ1-1; 7 bases match TRBD1. The CDR3 has 16 residues. Trimming at V came to 2 bases and at J to 1 base, leaving 10 bases not matched to a gene. CDR1 and CDR2 (germline): DFQATT, SNEGSKA (reference sequence). The CDR3 is CSARPPRDRANTEAFF. The CDR3 DNA sequence: TGCAGTGCTAGACCCCCCCGCGACAGGGCGAACACTGAAGCTTTCTTT.

The rearrangement links TRBV19 to TRBJ2-6; 9 nucleotides line up with TRBD1. This CDR3 contains 16 residues. Germline V gene lookup returns CDR1 LNHDA and CDR2 SQIVND (reference sequence). Unmatched junction bases numbered 5, after V lost 4 bases and J lost 4 bases. The chain's CDR3 is CASSTHGTGGANVLTF. CDR3 nucleotide sequence: TGTGCCAGTAGTACCCACGGGACAGGGGGGGCCAACGTCCTGACTTTC.

The chain combines TRBV5-5 with TRBJ1-5; the D gene is possibly TRBD1 (5 bases). Germline V gene sequence: CDR1 SGHKS, CDR2 YYEKEE (reference sequence). The CDR3 covers 16 residues. Trimming took off 3 bases at V and 2 bases at J, with 15 bases between the two ends. The DNA of the CDR3 is TGTGCCAGCAGCTCAAGGGGAGGGACGGGCAATCAGCCCCAGCATTTT. This translates into CASSSRGGTGNQPQHF.

This clone was counted at least ten times. The chain carries TRBV2 and TRBJ1-4; 7 bases agree with TRBD1. Germline trimming cut 6 bases from V and 7 bases from J; bases unmatched to any gene: 14. CDR3 length: 16 amino acids. Per the germline V gene, CDR1 is SNHLY and CDR2 is FYNNEI. CDR3 coding DNA: TGTGCCAGCAGCGCTCCCGGGGGGACAGTTTTTGAAAAACTGTTTTTT. Encoded protein: CASSAPGGTVFEKLFF.

This clone was counted at least ten times. The J gene is TRBJ2-5, the V gene TRBV20-1; TRBD2 agrees at 14 bases. The CDR3 totals 16 residues. Germline CDR1 reads DFQATT; CDR2 reads SNEGSKA (reference sequence). The V and J ends lost 4 bases and 2 bases, in that order; junction bases with no gene match: 6. The CDR3 coding sequence is TGCAGTGCTACACCGACTAGCGGGGGGGTTCAAGAGACCCAGTACTTC. Its translation: CSATPTSGGVQETQYF.

Many counts were recorded for this clone. The genes are TRBV4-3 and TRBJ1-3; D is undetermined. The CDR3 consists of 17 residues. CDR1 is LGHNA and CDR2 is YSLEER in the germline V gene. V lost 0 bases, J lost 4 bases, and 16 bases lay in between. CDR3 coding DNA: TGCGCCAGCAGCCAAGATATGACTCTACGGTCGGGAAACACCATATATTTT. As protein: CASSQDMTLRSGNTIYF.

The chain joins TRBV11-2 to TRBJ2-7, with TRBD2 matching over 9 bases. This CDR3 comprises 14 residues. CDR1 is SGHAT, CDR2 FQNNGV, per germline. V was pared by 3 bases and J by 3 bases, with 3 bases of the junction left unmatched. This CDR3 reads CASSFERGVYEQYF. The CDR3 DNA reads TGTGCCAGCAGCTTCGAGCGGGGGGTCTACGAGCAGTACTTC.

This sequence joins TRBV6-1 and TRBJ2-1, with D unclear. CDR1 and CDR2 (germline): MNHNS, SASEGT. V lost 5 bases and J lost 4, with 15 bases in between. This CDR3 is built from 15 residues. CDR3: CASSRPVSEYNEQFF. The CDR3 DNA sequence: TGTGCCAGCAGTCGACCAGTCTCGGAGTACAATGAGCAGTTCTTC.

The J gene is TRBJ1-1, the V gene TRBV7-6, with 11 bases identical to TRBD1. The V and J ends lost 5 bases and 5 bases, in that order; junction bases with no gene match: 4. There are 14 residues in the CDR3. CDR1 and CDR2 (germline): SGHVS, FNYEAQ. The CDR3 loop is CASSKGQGATEAFF. CDR3 DNA sequence: TGTGCCAGCAGCAAAGGACAGGGGGCGACTGAAGCTTTCTTT.

This clone was counted many times. The chain employs TRBV7-9 and TRBJ2-2, with a possible D match to TRBD2 (5 bases). CDR1 is SEHNR and CDR2 is FQNEAQ in the germline V gene (reference sequence). The CDR3 length is 17 residues. V lost 1 base and J 4 bases, leaving 16 bases between the germline ends. The CDR3 here is CASSLVGVGPGTGELFF. CDR3 in DNA: TGTGCCAGCAGCTTAGTCGGGGTTGGGCCGGGCACCGGGGAGCTGTTTTTT.

On this clone: Its ends do not fully match the called genes, so a read error is possible. This chain's CDR3 is CAGSLSQGGDYTF. CDR3 sequence (DNA): TGTGCCGGCAGCTTATCCCAGGGTGGTGACTACACCTTC. The V call is TRBV7-2, the J call TRBJ1-2, with a weak D call TRBD1 (5 bases). The CDR3 extends over 13 amino acids. CDR1 SGHTA and CDR2 FQGNSA come from the germline V gene.

This clone was detected ten times or more. The CDR3 loop is CASSFPGNTIYF. DNA for the CDR3: TGTGCCAGCAGCTTTCCGGGAAACACCATATATTTT. The chain is built from TRBV7-9 and TRBJ1-3; D uncertain. Germline V gene data show CDR1 as SEHNR and CDR2 as FQNEAQ (reference sequence). V was cut by 3 bases and J by 4 bases, with 4 bases left in between. The CDR3 loop spans 12 amino acids. Full variable domain (missing parts from reference TRBV7-9 and TRBJ1-3): DTGVSQNPRHKITKRGQNVTFRCDPISEHNRLYWYRQTLGQGPEFLTYFQNEAQLEKSRLLSDRFSAERPKGSFSTLEIQRTEQGDSAMYLCASSFPGNTIYFGEGSWLTVV.

This clone has at least ten counts. Additional DNA sequences in this sample encode the identical CDR3. This chain uses TRBV7-9 with TRBJ1-5; 9 nucleotides agree with TRBD1. The V and J ends lost 6 bases and 6 bases, in that order; junction bases with no gene match: 6. The germline V gene has CDR1 SEHNR and CDR2 FQNEAQ (reference sequence). This CDR3 region has 14 residues. The CDR3 reads CASSTGTGIQPQHF. CDR3 DNA: TGTGCCAGCAGTACCGGGACAGGGATTCAGCCCCAGCATTTT.

This clone was counted at least ten times. CDR3 sequence (DNA): TGTGCCAGCAGCCAATTCAGTCAGGGGGAGACCCAGTACTTC. It translates to CASSQFSQGETQYF. This rearrangement joins TRBV16 to TRBJ2-5; D may be TRBD1 (6 bases). The germline gives CDR1 KGHSY, CDR2 FQNENV. The CDR3 length is 14 residues. Trimming removed 1 base at V and 5 bases at J, with 11 bases between.